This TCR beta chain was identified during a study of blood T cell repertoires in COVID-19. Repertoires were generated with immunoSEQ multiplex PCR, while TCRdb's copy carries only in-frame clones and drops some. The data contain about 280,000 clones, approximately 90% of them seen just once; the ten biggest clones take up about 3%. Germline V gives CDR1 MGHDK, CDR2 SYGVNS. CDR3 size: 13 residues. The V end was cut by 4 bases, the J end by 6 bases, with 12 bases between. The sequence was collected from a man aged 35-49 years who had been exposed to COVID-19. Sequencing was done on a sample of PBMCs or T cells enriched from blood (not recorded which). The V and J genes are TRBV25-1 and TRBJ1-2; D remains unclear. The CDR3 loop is CASSAETLDGYTF. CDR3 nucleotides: TGTGCCAGCAGTGCGGAGACCCTCGATGGCTACACCTTC.